This TCR beta chain was sequenced for a study of T cell responses to AZD1222 COVID-19 vaccine. The study, taken as a whole, reports: Per reports, nearly half of all spike-specific TCRs target regions that are unmutated in variants. Spike was spanned by vaccine-associated CD4 TCRs, which were dominant at 160-218 and 743-854. There were mostly white British donors and more females than males, and clonal diversity was possibly underestimated.

Clones were read by immunoSEQ multiplex PCR, and TCRdb kept only the in-frame ones, dropping some. The sample carries about 140,000 clones, about 80% recorded once. For this clone: The antigen remains undetermined.

This CDR3 has 15 residues. Germline CDR1 MNHEY, CDR2 SVGAGI. Trimming took off 7 bases at V and 2 bases at J, with 14 bases between the two ends. This sample comprised peripheral blood, obtained on day 0 of AZD1222 vaccination. The TCR sequence derives from an adult in good health. This rearrangement joins TRBV6-5 to TRBJ1-4; D remains unclear. The CDR3: CASMGRALTNEKLFF. DNA of the CDR3: TGTGCCAGCATGGGCCGGGCTTTGACTAATGAAAAACTGTTTTTT.